Each of the 10 T cell receptor beta chains below was sequenced from the same sample in a study of vaccination effects on CD4 cells after COVID-19. The antigens of these receptors remain unknown. With 10 to 11 days of culture completed, CD4+ T cells were isolated. Clones were sequenced by immunoSEQ multiplex PCR, and TCRdb holds only the in-frame ones, with some missing. The data hold tens of thousands of clones, with about 80% observed a single time. Here the sequenced sample was CD4+ T cells from PBMCs cultured without peptide, taken before COVID-19 vaccination. These TCRs come from a human donor who received a COVID-19 vaccine.

The sample holds one count of this clone. This chain joins TRBV5-8 and TRBJ2-3, with a weak D call TRBD1 (5 bases). Trimming stripped 7 bases from V and 3 bases from J, with 30 bases between. Germline CDR1 reads SGHTS; CDR2 reads YDEGEE. The CDR3 has 19 residues. The CDR3 spells CASPTNPRWALKGTDTQYF. In DNA form, the CDR3 reads TGTGCCAGCCCAACTAACCCGCGTTGGGCCCTCAAGGGGACAGATACGCAGTATTTT.

This chain links TRBV30 with TRBJ1-1; weak D call: TRBD1 (5 bases). Trimming cost V 6 bases and J 2 bases, with 19 bases left between them. This CDR3 region has 15 residues. Germline V lookup: CDR1 GTSNPN, CDR2 SVGIG (reference sequence). CDR3 sequence: CACILWGTPNTEAFF. CDR3 DNA: TGTGCCTGTATCCTCTGGGGGACCCCTAACACTGAAGCTTTCTTT.

This clone appeared once. The chain combines TRBV18 with TRBJ2-1, with TRBD2 matching 8 bases. The CDR3 loop spans 15 amino acids. Unmatched junction bases numbered 8, after V lost 6 bases and J lost 4 bases. The germline gives CDR1 KGHSH, CDR2 LQKENI. The CDR3 region has the DNA TGTGCCAGCTCCCGAGCTAGCGGGCCATACAATGAGCAGTTCTTC. Its translation is CASSRASGPYNEQFF.

CDR3 sequence reads: CASSLAGTGTEAFF. DNA for the CDR3: TGCGCCAGCAGCTTGGCGGGGACAGGCACTGAAGCTTTCTTT. The rearrangement links TRBV5-1 to TRBJ1-1, with 8 bases matching TRBD1. V lost 0 bases to trimming and J lost 4 bases; unmatched junction nucleotides: 2. Germline values: CDR1 SGHRS, CDR2 YFSETQ. This CDR3 contains 14 residues.

The V and J genes are TRBV3-1 (or the pseudogene TRBV3-2) and TRBJ2-6, with 12 bases matching TRBD1. V shed 4 bases and J 4 bases; nucleotides not matched to a gene: 5. Per the germline V gene, CDR1 is LGHDT and CDR2 is YNNKEL (reference sequence). The CDR3 has 17 residues. CDR3 region: CASSLRDRGRGANVLTF. DNA of the CDR3: TGTGCCAGCAGCCTCCGGGACAGGGGGCGGGGGGCCAACGTCCTGACTTTC.

The chain links TRBV14 to TRBJ1-1; 7 nucleotides agree with TRBD1. CDR1 is SGHDN, CDR2 FVKESK, per germline. The CDR3 is made up of 13 amino acids. Losses at the gene ends were 6 bases for V and 4 bases for J; bases not matched to a gene: 5. The CDR3 sequence: CASRGQAGTEAFF. The CDR3 DNA reads as TGTGCCAGCAGAGGACAGGCGGGCACTGAAGCTTTCTTT.

This rearrangement joins TRBV24-1 to TRBJ2-7; no definite D call. The V gene lost 4 bases and the J gene lost 3 bases, with 3 bases spanning the gap. This CDR3 contains 11 residues. Germline V gene data show CDR1 as KGHDR and CDR2 as SFDVKD. The CDR3 DNA reads TGTGCCACCAGTGACGGCTACGAGCAGTACGTC. It specifies CATSDGYEQYV.

The chain combines TRBV6-5 with TRBJ1-1, with D maybe TRBD1 (5 bases). The CDR3 covers 14 residues. Trimming took 4 bases from V and 3 from J, leaving 12 bases between them. Germline-derived CDR1 and CDR2 are MNHEY and SVGAGI. The CDR3 is CASSWDRGDTEAFF. The CDR3 bases are TGTGCCAGCAGTTGGGATCGGGGGGACACTGAAGCTTTCTTT.

The genes are TRBV3-1 (or the pseudogene TRBV3-2) and TRBJ2-2, with 7 bases fitting TRBD2. V was pared by 3 bases and J by 5 bases, with 3 bases of the junction left unmatched. CDR3 length equals 14 residues. Germline V lookup: CDR1 LGHDT, CDR2 YNNKEL (reference sequence). The CDR3, as DNA: TGTGCCAGCAGCCAGGGGAGGGAAACCGGGGAGCTGTTTTTT. Encoded protein: CASSQGRETGELFF.

The CDR3 reads CASSFFSAGTTGELFF. CDR3 sequence (DNA): TGCGCCAGCAGCTTTTTTTCGGCAGGGACGACCGGGGAGCTGTTTTTT. This chain uses TRBV5-1 with TRBJ2-2, with D perhaps TRBD1 or TRBD2 (5 bases each). The ends were cut back, 2 bases at V and 5 bases at J, with 16 bases in the middle. The CDR3 contains 16 residues. Per the germline V gene, CDR1 is SGHRS and CDR2 is YFSETQ.